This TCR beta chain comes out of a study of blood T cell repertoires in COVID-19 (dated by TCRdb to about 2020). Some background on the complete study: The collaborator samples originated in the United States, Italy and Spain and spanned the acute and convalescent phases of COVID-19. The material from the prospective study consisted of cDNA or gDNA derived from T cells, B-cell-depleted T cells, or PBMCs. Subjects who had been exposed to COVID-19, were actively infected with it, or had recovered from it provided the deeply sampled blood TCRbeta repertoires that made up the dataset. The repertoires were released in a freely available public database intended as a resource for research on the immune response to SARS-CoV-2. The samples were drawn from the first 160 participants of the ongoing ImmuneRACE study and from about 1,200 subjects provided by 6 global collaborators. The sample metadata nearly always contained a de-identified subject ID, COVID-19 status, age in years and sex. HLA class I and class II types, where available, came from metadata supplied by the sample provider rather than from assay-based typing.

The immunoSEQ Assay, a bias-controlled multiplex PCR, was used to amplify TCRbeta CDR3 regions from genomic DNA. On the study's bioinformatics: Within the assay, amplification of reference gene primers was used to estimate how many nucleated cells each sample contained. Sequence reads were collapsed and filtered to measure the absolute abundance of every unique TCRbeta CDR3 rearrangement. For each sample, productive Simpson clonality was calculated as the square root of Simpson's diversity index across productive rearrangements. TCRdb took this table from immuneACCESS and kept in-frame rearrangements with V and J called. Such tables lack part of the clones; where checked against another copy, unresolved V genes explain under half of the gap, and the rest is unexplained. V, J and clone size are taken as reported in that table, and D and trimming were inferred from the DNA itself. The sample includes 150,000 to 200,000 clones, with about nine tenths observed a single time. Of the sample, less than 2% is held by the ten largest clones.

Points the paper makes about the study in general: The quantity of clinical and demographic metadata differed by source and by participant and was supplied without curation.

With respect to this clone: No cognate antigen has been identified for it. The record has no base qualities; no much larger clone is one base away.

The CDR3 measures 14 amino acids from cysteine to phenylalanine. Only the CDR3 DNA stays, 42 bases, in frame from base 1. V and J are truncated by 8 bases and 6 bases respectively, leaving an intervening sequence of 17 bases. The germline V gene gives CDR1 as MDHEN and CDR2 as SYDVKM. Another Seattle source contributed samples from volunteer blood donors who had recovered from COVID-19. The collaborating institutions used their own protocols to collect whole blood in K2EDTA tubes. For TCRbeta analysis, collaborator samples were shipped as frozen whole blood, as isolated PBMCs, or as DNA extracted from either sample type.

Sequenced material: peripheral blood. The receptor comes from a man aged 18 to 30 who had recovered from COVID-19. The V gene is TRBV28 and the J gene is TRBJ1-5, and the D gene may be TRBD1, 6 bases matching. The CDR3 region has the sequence CASRGRGGSQPQHF. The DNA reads TGTGCCAGCCGGGGGAGGGGGGGCTCTCAGCCCCAGCATTTT.